This entry describes one T cell receptor beta chain. Antigen: not known. The sample comes from a study of blood T cells in healthy people across ages. Regarding the study as a whole: The unknown donor CMV status may have confounded expanded clonotype changes.

Germline CDR1 is SGHTA and CDR2 is FQGNSA. The CDR3 loop spans 15 amino acids. V was clipped by 0 bases and J by 6 bases; unmatched bases: 3. A sample-barcoded 5' primer and a J-beta primer mix were used in a second PCR of roughly 7 to 11 cycles. TCRdb re-called the 5' RACE reads with MiXCR, one entry per CDR3 protein. Here the sample spans 800,000 to 1,000,000 distinct CDR3 sequences, around 48% being singletons. The clonotype originates from a man aged 25-40 years in good health. Sequenced sample: blood. The chain recombines TRBV7-2 with TRBJ2-1; 9 nucleotides align to TRBD2. Here the CDR3 reads CASSLASGSPNEQFF. CDR3 DNA sequence: TGTGCCAGCAGCTTAGCTAGCGGGAGCCCCAATGAGCAGTTCTTC.